The next 19 T cell receptor beta chains were all read from a single sample in a study of T cell repertoires in cytomegalovirus infection. TCRdb passed the reads through MiXCR, listing each CDR3 protein once. The sample holds approximately 630,000 distinct CDR3 sequences; 20% to 25% are singletons and the top ten take 6.5% to 10%. The sequenced material came from CD8+ T cells from PBMCs. The receptors here all came from a human donor in good health (CMV status not recorded). Some clones in this sample may be carry-over from other donors' samples.

V gene TRBV23-1 combines with J gene TRBJ2-7; 9 bases match TRBD2. TRBV23-1 is designated an ORF whose function remains uncertain. This CDR3 has 14 amino acids. The CDR3 region is CANSQTSGGGEQYV. The CDR3 DNA reads as TGCGCCAACAGTCAGACTAGCGGTGGGGGAGAGCAGTACGTC.

The chain links TRBV7-9 to TRBJ1-1, with D tentatively TRBD1 (5 bases). In germline, CDR1 is SEHNR, CDR2 FQNEAQ (reference sequence). The CDR3 has 14 residues. V was clipped by 5 bases and J by 8 bases, with 18 bases between them. Written as DNA, the CDR3 is TGTGCCAGCAGCCCTAAAGCGGGGGAAACGGAAGCTTTCTTT. Translated: CASSPKAGETEAFF.

This clonotype has just a few counts. The J gene is TRBJ2-3, the V gene TRBV5-1; TRBD1 matches at 9 bases. V shed 3 bases, J shed 1 base, and the junction held 3 bases outside the gene matches. This CDR3 comprises 15 residues. The germline CDR1 and CDR2 sequences are SGHRS and YFSETQ. The CDR3 loop reads CASSSRQGGTDTQYF. DNA of the CDR3: TGCGCCAGCAGCTCCCGACAGGGGGGCACAGATACGCAGTATTTT.

This clonotype showed up just a few times. V gene TRBV14 combines with J gene TRBJ1-6, with 10 bases matching TRBD1. Trimming cost V 7 bases and J 9 bases; bases outside gene matches: 6. CDR3 length equals 14 residues. Germline loops: CDR1 SGHDN, CDR2 FVKESK. In DNA, the CDR3 is TGTGCCAGCAAAGACAGGGGGCGAGGTTCACCCCTCCACTTT. This encodes CASKDRGRGSPLHF. The entire variable domain, with the rest obtained from reference TRBV14 and TRBJ1-6, is as follows: EAGVTQFPSHSVIEKGQTVTLRCDPISGHDNLYWYRRVMGKEIKFLLHFVKESKQDESGMPNNRFLAERTGGTYSTLKVQPAELEDSGVYFCASKDRGRGSPLHFGNGTRLTVT.

This clonotype was found a few times. The gene calls are TRBV7-9 and TRBJ1-2; 7 bases agree with TRBD1. CDR1 and CDR2 from the germline V gene are SEHNR and FQNEAQ (reference sequence). The CDR3 runs to 15 residues. Losses at the gene ends were 5 bases for V and 0 bases for J; bases not matched to a gene: 6. The CDR3 loop is CASSPGTAANYGYTF. CDR3 DNA sequence: TGTGCCAGCAGCCCCGGGACAGCTGCTAACTATGGCTACACCTTC.

Ten or more counts support this clonotype. The chain is built from TRBV7-9 and TRBJ2-7; no definite D call. The V and J ends lost 5 bases and 3 bases respectively, with 8 bases between them. CDR3 length: 12 amino acids. Germline V gene lookup returns CDR1 SEHNR and CDR2 FQNEAQ (reference sequence). The CDR3 region has the DNA TGTGCCAGCAGCCCCACAATCTACGAGCAGTACTTC. The encoded protein is CASSPTIYEQYF. Together with reference TRBV7-9 and TRBJ2-7, the CDR3 gives the full variable domain: DTGVSQNPRHKITKRGQNVTFRCDPISEHNRLYWYRQTLGQGPEFLTYFQNEAQLEKSRLLSDRFSAERPKGSFSTLEIQRTEQGDSAMYLCASSPTIYEQYFGPGTRLTVT.

Regarding this clonotype: Given a much more abundant clone one base away, this may be a read error. This chain links TRBV7-2 with TRBJ1-1; 7 positions agree with TRBD1. Germline V lookup: CDR1 SGHTA, CDR2 FQGNSA. The CDR3 runs 14 residues. DNA for the CDR3: TGTGCCAGCAGCTTAAAGGGGGCATATACTGAAACTTTCTTT. Protein sequence: CASSLKGAYTETFF.

V is TRBV7-9 and J is TRBJ2-1; 12 bases fit TRBD1. V lost 3 bases and J lost 0; bases outside the gene matches: 6. The CDR3 has 18 amino acids. Germline V CDR1 and CDR2: SEHNR, FQNEAQ (reference sequence). The CDR3 region has the DNA TGTGCCAGCAGCTTGTCAGGGACAGGGGGCAGCTCCTACAATGAGCAGTTCTTC. Its protein product is CASSLSGTGGSSYNEQFF.

Of note for this clonotype: A read error is possible here, since a much larger clone lies one base away. This rearrangement joins TRBV7-6 to TRBJ2-3; 14 nucleotides match TRBD2. Germline V gene lookup returns CDR1 SGHVS and CDR2 FNYEAQ. The length of the CDR3 is 17 residues. Here the CDR3 reads CVSSSRTSGGITDTQYF. CDR3 coding DNA: TGTGTCAGCAGCTCCAGGACTAGCGGGGGGATCACAGATACGCAGTATTTT.

This chain uses TRBV4-1 with TRBJ1-1, with D possibly matching TRBD1 (5 bases). Germline loops: CDR1 MGHRA, CDR2 YSYEKL. The V gene lost 2 bases and the J gene lost 5 bases, with 15 bases spanning the gap. CDR3 length equals 15 residues. The CDR3 sequence is CASSQTARRGTEAFF. The CDR3 nucleotides read TGCGCCAGCAGCCAAACGGCCCGGCGGGGGACTGAAGCTTTCTTT.

This chain links TRBV29-1 with TRBJ1-3, with D perhaps TRBD1 (5 bases). Per the germline V gene, CDR1 is SQVTM and CDR2 is ANQGSEA. Trimming cost V 6 bases and J 2 bases, with 8 bases left between them. The CDR3 sequence is 12 residues long. This chain's CDR3 is CSVGTAGNTIYF. In DNA form, the CDR3 reads TGCAGCGTCGGGACGGCTGGAAACACCATATATTTT.

As for this clonotype: This clone may be a read error of a much larger clone one base away. V gene TRBV7-4 combines with J gene TRBJ1-5; D is unresolved. The CDR3 covers 14 residues. Germline V lookup: CDR1 SGHVT, CDR2 SQSDAQ. The V and J ends lost 2 bases and 4 bases respectively, with 9 bases between them. The CDR3 is CASSLIDGNQPQHF. The DNA for the CDR3 is TGTGCCAGCAGCTTAATTGACGGAAATCAGCCCCAGCATTTT.

This clonotype has just a few counts. V gene TRBV10-3 combines with J gene TRBJ2-1, with D possibly TRBD2 on 5 matching bases. Looked up from germline, CDR1 is ENHRY and CDR2 is SYGVKD. There are 14 residues in the CDR3. Trimming took off 3 bases at V and 0 bases at J, with 6 bases between the two ends. CDR3 amino acids: CAISDRDSYNEQFF. Written as DNA, the CDR3 is TGTGCCATCAGTGACCGGGACTCCTACAATGAGCAGTTCTTC.

This clonotype was detected a few times. The chain carries TRBV15 and TRBJ2-1, with 7 bases matching TRBD2. The CDR3 is made up of 16 amino acids. Trimming took 0 bases from V and 4 from J; bases not matched to a gene: 6. Germline CDR1 LNHNV, CDR2 YYDKDF (reference sequence). The CDR3: CATSRERAGVYNEQFF. The CDR3 nucleotides read TGTGCCACCAGCAGAGAACGGGCGGGGGTTTACAATGAGCAGTTCTTC.

The chain is built from TRBV7-9 and TRBJ2-3; 10 nucleotides agree with TRBD2. CDR1 SEHNR and CDR2 FQNEAQ come from the germline V gene (reference sequence). V shed 2 bases and J 0 bases; nucleotides not matched to a gene: 5. The length of the CDR3 is 17 residues. CDR3 DNA sequence: TGTGCCAGCAGCTTATTTGGGACTAGCGAGAGCACAGATACGCAGTATTTT. Its protein is CASSLFGTSESTDTQYF.

This clonotype was picked up one time. A much bigger clone sits one base away, suggesting this may be a read error. The V call is TRBV7-6, the J call TRBJ2-1; 11 bases are a match to TRBD2. The CDR3 covers 19 residues. CDR1 SGHVS and CDR2 FNYEAQ come from the germline V gene. As DNA, the CDR3 is TGTACCAGCAGCTATCGCCCAACTAGCGGGGGAGTTATTAACAATGAGCAGTTCTTC. Translating gives CTSSYRPTSGGVINNEQFF.

This clonotype was seen ten or more times. The chain carries TRBV7-6 and TRBJ1-1; the D gene is possibly TRBD1 (6 bases). Germline V CDR1 and CDR2: SGHVS, FNYEAQ. The V gene lost 4 bases and the J gene lost 0 bases, with 6 bases spanning the gap. The CDR3 loop spans 13 amino acids. CDR3 coding DNA: TGTGCCAGCAGCTGGGACATGAACACTGAAGCTTTCTTT. Translating gives CASSWDMNTEAFF.

This clonotype was seen a handful of times. The V and J genes are TRBV11-3 and TRBJ2-3; D possibly uses TRBD1 or TRBD2 (5 bases each). This CDR3 is built from 17 residues. Trimming took 4 bases from V and 0 from J, leaving 17 bases between them. Germline V gene lookup returns CDR1 SGHNT and CDR2 YENEEA. CDR3 loop: CASSSGAGHTSTDTQYF. The CDR3, as DNA: TGTGCCAGCAGCTCCGGGGCCGGACATACTAGCACAGATACGCAGTATTTT.

The V and J genes are TRBV29-1 and TRBJ2-3; D is unclear. The CDR3 runs to 10 residues. V shed 8 bases and J shed 4 bases, with 7 bases lying between them. Per germline, CDR1 SQVTM and CDR2 ANQGSEA. As DNA, the CDR3 is TGCAGCTCGGTCGCAGATACGCAGTATTTT. It translates to CSSVADTQYF.